Detailed here is one T cell receptor beta chain. This sample is drawn from a study of control samples from healthy donors and cancer patients. The length of the CDR3 is 13 residues. With 0 bases removed from V and 4 bases from J, the gap between germline ends came to 7 bases. Germline CDR1 and CDR2: SGHKS and YYEKEE (reference sequence). Assay used: immunoSEQ multiplex PCR; TCRdb lists only in-frame clones, some missing. There are 71,000 or so clones in the sample; roughly 89% occur only once, and under 20% lies in the top ten. The receptor's source is a man aged 55 to 70 with lung cancer. The sample comprised PBMCs. This rearrangement joins TRBV5-5 to TRBJ1-1; no clear D gene. CDR3 DNA: TGTGCCAGCAGCTTGGGAGTGTCCACTGAAGCTTTCTTT. As protein: CASSLGVSTEAFF.